The 32 T cell receptor beta chains reported below all come from one sample, sequenced in a study of blood T cell repertoires in COVID-19. Libraries were prepared by immunoSEQ multiplex PCR; TCRdb keeps only in-frame clonotypes and omits some of them. The table lists roughly 120,000 clones, 84% of them singletons, with more than 10% in the top ten. The sample comprised peripheral blood. These receptor sequences come from an older woman with acute or convalescent COVID-19.

This chain connects TRBV4-1 to TRBJ1-6; D remains unclear. CDR1 MGHRA and CDR2 YSYEKL come from the germline V gene. The CDR3 runs to 16 residues. V lost 0 bases to trimming and J lost 8 bases, with 14 bases between them. The CDR3 sequence: CASSQDLVGTYSPLHF. For the CDR3, the DNA is TGCGCCAGCAGCCAAGATCTAGTCGGAACTTATTCACCCCTCCACTTT.

V gene TRBV24-1 combines with J gene TRBJ1-1; maybe TRBD1 (6 bases). This CDR3 is 13 amino acids long. Germline V CDR1 and CDR2: KGHDR, SFDVKD. Trimming removed 3 bases from V and 11 bases from J, with 15 bases in between. The CDR3 DNA sequence: TGTGCCACCAGTGATACCTCTACAGGGTACGCTTTCTTT. This codes for CATSDTSTGYAFF.

The chain couples TRBV24-1 to TRBJ1-4; the match to TRBD1 covers 7 bases. The germline V gene encodes CDR1 KGHDR and CDR2 SFDVKD. Germline trimming cut 5 bases from V and 4 bases from J; bases unmatched to any gene: 0. The CDR3 runs to 13 residues. This CDR3 is CATSGDSNEKLFF. The CDR3 DNA reads as TGTGCCACCAGTGGGGACAGTAATGAAAAACTGTTTTTT.

The rearrangement joins TRBV7-9 to TRBJ1-6; D may be TRBD1 (6 bases). The CDR3 has 14 amino acids. The V gene lost 2 bases and the J gene lost 9 bases, with 11 bases spanning the gap. Germline V gene sequence: CDR1 SEHNR, CDR2 FQNEAQ (reference sequence). CDR3 in amino acids: CASSLQGMISPLHF. The CDR3 bases are TGTGCCAGCAGCTTACAGGGGATGATTTCACCCCTCCACTTT.

The genes are TRBV20-1 and TRBJ1-3, with D tentatively TRBD1 (5 bases). The V end lost 3 bases, the J end lost 0 bases, and 12 bases lay between the germline ends. The length of the CDR3 is 15 residues. Per the germline V gene, CDR1 is DFQATT and CDR2 is SNEGSKA (reference sequence). The CDR3 coding sequence is TGCAGTGCTAGTGAGGGACTGAACTCTGGAAACACCATATATTTT. Translated: CSASEGLNSGNTIYF.

A single count supports this clone. The J gene is TRBJ2-1, the V gene TRBV18, with a tentative D call TRBD1 (6 bases). The CDR3 totals 15 residues. Trimming took 7 bases from V and 9 from J, leaving 22 bases between them. Germline V gene data show CDR1 as KGHSH and CDR2 as LQKENI. CDR3 coding DNA: TGTGCCAGCTACCCGGGACAAACTGTCGCGTCTGAGCAGTTCTTC. Translation: CASYPGQTVASEQFF.

The rearrangement uses TRBV19 and TRBJ1-6, with a possible D match to TRBD1 (5 bases). With 6 bases removed from V and 7 bases from J, the gap between germline ends came to 13 bases. This CDR3 comprises 14 residues. The germline gives CDR1 LNHDA, CDR2 SQIVND (reference sequence). CDR3 sequence reads: CASSPAGLNSPLHF. As DNA, the CDR3 is TGTGCCAGTAGCCCCGCAGGGCTCAATTCACCCCTCCACTTT.

The V call is TRBV30, the J call TRBJ2-4; D not certain. V was clipped by 2 bases and J by 0 bases, with 8 bases between them. Per germline, CDR1 GTSNPN and CDR2 SVGIG (reference sequence). This CDR3 has 14 residues. DNA of the CDR3: TGTGCCTGGAGTTCTAGGCTAGCCAAAAACATTCAGTACTTC. It is translated as CAWSSRLAKNIQYF.

This chain uses TRBV5-1 with TRBJ2-7; possibly TRBD1 for D (5 bases). CDR1 and CDR2 (germline): SGHRS, YFSETQ. The ends were cut back, 4 bases at V and 2 bases at J, with 10 bases in the middle. This CDR3 contains 13 residues. CDR3 in DNA: TGCGCCAGCAGCCCCAGGGATCCCTACGAGCAGTACTTC. Its protein product is CASSPRDPYEQYF.

This clone was recorded a few times. V and J are TRBV5-1 and TRBJ2-1; D is uncertain. CDR3 length: 14 amino acids. The germline V and J ends were trimmed by 4 bases and 1 base, with 9 bases remaining between them. The germline gives CDR1 SGHRS, CDR2 YFSETQ. For the CDR3, the DNA is TGCGCCAGCAGCCCGAGTTCGTCCTACAATGAGCAGTTCTTC. This codes for CASSPSSSYNEQFF.

CDR3 DNA: TGCGCCACCGTGCCCAACGAGGGCCTTGGTCAGCCCCAGCATTTT. This encodes CATVPNEGLGQPQHF. The chain recombines TRBV10-2 with TRBJ1-5, with D uncertain. The V end was cut by 10 bases, the J end by 6 bases, with 22 bases between. The CDR3 has 15 amino acids. Germline V CDR1 and CDR2: WSHSY, SAAADI.

The chain has TRBV11-2 and TRBJ1-4; 7 bases agree with TRBD1. The germline CDR1 and CDR2 sequences are SGHAT and FQNNGV. This CDR3 is 14 amino acids long. After removal of 3 bases from V and 3 bases from J, the junction contained 1 base not matched to a gene. In DNA form, the CDR3 reads TGTGCCAGCAGCTTGACAGGGTCTAATGAAAAACTGTTTTTT. This gives the protein CASSLTGSNEKLFF.

The chain joins TRBV5-1 to TRBJ1-1, with D perhaps TRBD1 (5 bases). The length of the CDR3 is 18 residues. CDR1 is SGHRS and CDR2 is YFSETQ in the germline V gene. Trimming removed 0 bases from V and 8 bases from J, with 26 bases in between. DNA for the CDR3: TGCGCCAGCAGCTTGGCCCAAATCTGGGGGGACGTCCGATGGGAAGCTTTCTTT. Its protein is CASSLAQIWGDVRWEAFF.

This chain links TRBV11-2 with TRBJ1-1; 8 bases are a match to TRBD1. Germline V CDR1 and CDR2: SGHAT, FQNNGV. This CDR3 spans 16 amino acids. Trimming took 4 bases from V and 1 from J; bases not matched to a gene: 8. The CDR3 DNA follows: TGTGCCAGCAGCTCGGCCCCGCAGGGGGCGAACACTGAAGCTTTCTTT. Translating gives CASSSAPQGANTEAFF.

The gene calls are TRBV28 and TRBJ1-2; D is undetermined. The CDR3 is 15 amino acids. The V end was cut by 1 base, the J end by 7 bases, with 16 bases between. Germline CDR1 is MDHEN and CDR2 is SYDVKM. CDR3 loop: CASSLFSVLIGGYTF. DNA for the CDR3: TGTGCCAGCAGTTTATTCAGCGTCTTGATCGGTGGCTACACCTTC.

Here the CDR3 reads CASSQGQGAVAGEGGYTF. The CDR3 DNA reads as TGTGCCAGCAGCCAAGGGCAGGGGGCGGTCGCGGGGGAGGGTGGCTACACCTTC. V gene TRBV4-2 combines with J gene TRBJ1-2, with TRBD1 identical over 8 bases. V shed 1 base and J 7 bases; nucleotides not matched to a gene: 17. CDR1 and CDR2 from the germline V gene are LGHNA and YNFKEQ. The CDR3 length is 18 residues.

The J gene is TRBJ2-3, the V gene TRBV5-1; possible D gene TRBD2, 6 bases. Per germline, CDR1 SGHRS and CDR2 YFSETQ. V was shortened by 4 bases and J by 1 base, with 10 bases between the two germline ends. The length of the CDR3 is 14 residues. In DNA, the CDR3 is TGCGCCAGCAGCCGGGGACTCGGCACAGATACGCAGTATTTT. Residues: CASSRGLGTDTQYF.

J is TRBJ2-5 and V is TRBV30; 10 nucleotides align to TRBD2. With 1 base clipped from V and 5 bases from J, the junction kept 4 bases outside the gene matches. CDR1 is GTSNPN and CDR2 is SVGIG in the germline V gene (reference sequence). The CDR3 totals 14 residues. The CDR3 sequence: CAWSGSSGGETQYF. In DNA form, the CDR3 reads TGTGCCTGGAGTGGAAGTAGCGGGGGGGAGACCCAGTACTTC.

This chain connects TRBV6-5 to TRBJ2-5; 12 bases line up with TRBD2. The CDR3 sequence is 15 residues long. With 4 bases clipped from V and 5 bases from J, the junction kept 5 bases outside the gene matches. Germline assignment: CDR1 MNHEY and CDR2 SVGAGI. Here the CDR3 reads CASSSRTSGVETQYF. The CDR3 nucleotides read TGTGCCAGCAGTTCAAGGACTAGCGGGGTTGAGACCCAGTACTTC.

The chain uses TRBV29-1 and TRBJ2-4, with 7 bases lining up with TRBD2. The V segment lost 3 bases and the J segment 5 bases; nucleotides outside the gene matches: 4. The CDR3 is 13 amino acids. The V gene's germline CDR1 is SQVTM and CDR2 ANQGSEA. The CDR3 loop reads CSVEGGIENIQYF. CDR3 DNA sequence: TGCAGCGTTGAGGGGGGGATCGAAAACATTCAGTACTTC.

The chain employs TRBV2 and TRBJ1-2; weak D call: TRBD1 (6 bases). The V and J ends lost 4 bases and 4 bases respectively, with 10 bases between them. Germline V gene sequence: CDR1 SNHLY, CDR2 FYNNEI. There are 13 residues in the CDR3. CDR3 residues: CASSGNRVYGYTF. The CDR3 DNA is TGTGCCAGCAGTGGGAACAGGGTCTATGGCTACACCTTC.

The V and J genes are TRBV5-1 and TRBJ1-2; weak D call: TRBD1 (5 bases). The germline V gene encodes CDR1 SGHRS and CDR2 YFSETQ. The length of the CDR3 is 15 residues. V was shortened by 3 bases and J by 3 bases, with 15 bases between the two germline ends. CDR3 nucleotide sequence: TGCGCCAGCAGCTCGGAGGCCGCGGGGGACTATGGCTACACCTTC. Protein sequence: CASSSEAAGDYGYTF. Looking up the rest from reference TRBV5-1 and TRBJ1-2 gives the full variable domain: KAGVTQTPRYLIKTRGQQVTLSCSPISGHRSVSWYQQTPGQGLQFLFEYFSETQRNKGNFPGRFSGRQFSNSRSEMNVSTLELGDSALYLCASSSEAAGDYGYTFGSGTRLTVV.

This clone was counted a single time. J is TRBJ1-1 and V is TRBV7-3; D unclear. The V gene lost 5 bases and the J gene lost 1 base, with 8 bases spanning the gap. Germline CDR1 SGHTA, CDR2 FQGTGA. The CDR3 is made up of 13 amino acids. The CDR3 DNA is TGTGCCAGCAGCCGGAGACGGAACACTGAAGCTTTCTTT. Residues: CASSRRRNTEAFF.

This chain links TRBV9 with TRBJ2-1, with 9 positions matching TRBD1. The CDR3 runs 14 residues. CDR1 SGDLS and CDR2 YYNGEE come from the germline V gene. V shed 0 bases and J 10 bases; nucleotides not matched to a gene: 5. The CDR3 region is CASSVGQGEWEQFF. CDR3 DNA: TGTGCCAGCAGCGTAGGACAGGGGGAGTGGGAGCAGTTCTTC.

This rearrangement joins TRBV27 to TRBJ1-1; TRBD1 aligns across 10 bases. The CDR3 covers 16 residues. V lost 5 bases, J lost 0 bases, and 6 bases stayed unmatched. CDR1 is MNHEY, CDR2 SMNVEV, per germline (reference sequence). DNA for the CDR3: TGTGCCAGCAGTGGTGACAGGGGGCTCATGAACACTGAAGCTTTCTTT. Protein sequence: CASSGDRGLMNTEAFF.

The chain joins TRBV9 to TRBJ1-5; D is undetermined. V dropped 4 bases and J dropped 5 bases, with 16 bases sitting between them. The CDR3 is made up of 15 amino acids. Germline loops: CDR1 SGDLS, CDR2 YYNGEE. The CDR3, as DNA: TGTGCCAGCAGCTCCAGCGGAGATTTCCATCAGCCCCAGCATTTT. It encodes CASSSSGDFHQPQHF.

This clone was counted once. CDR3 in DNA: TGTGCCAGCAGCCCGGTAGAAACCACTGAAGCTTTCTTT. Protein: CASSPVETTEAFF. The V and J genes are TRBV27 and TRBJ1-1; D is undetermined. Germline V gene data show CDR1 as MNHEY and CDR2 as SMNVEV (reference sequence). This CDR3 region has 13 residues. V lost 6 bases and J 4 bases, leaving 12 bases between the germline ends.

This chain connects TRBV19 to TRBJ1-1; TRBD1 aligns across 10 bases. This CDR3 comprises 14 residues. V shed 3 bases and J 6 bases; nucleotides not matched to a gene: 4. Germline V gene lookup returns CDR1 LNHDA and CDR2 SQIVND (reference sequence). The chain's CDR3 is CASSIRTGGPEAFF. The CDR3 nucleotides read TGTGCCAGTAGTATTAGGACAGGGGGGCCTGAAGCTTTCTTT.

The chain has TRBV19 and TRBJ2-2; the D gene is possibly TRBD1 (6 bases). Germline loops: CDR1 LNHDA, CDR2 SQIVND (reference sequence). V shed 4 bases and J shed 4 bases, with 10 bases lying between them. The CDR3 length is 14 residues. CDR3 DNA: TGTGCCAGTAGTAGTACCAGGGGCACCGGGGAGCTGTTTTTT. Translated, it gives CASSSTRGTGELFF.

The chain joins TRBV6-5 to TRBJ1-4, with 7 bases aligning to TRBD1. The CDR3 covers 13 residues. J was trimmed by 8 bases and V by 5 bases; bases with no gene match: 5. CDR1 is MNHEY, CDR2 SVGAGI, per germline. CDR3 region: CASSNRGGEKLFF. CDR3 in DNA: TGTGCCAGCAGTAACAGGGGTGGGGAAAAACTGTTTTTT.

V and J are TRBV9 and TRBJ2-1, with TRBD2 matching over 9 bases. The CDR3 is made up of 18 amino acids. V lost 0 bases to trimming and J lost 1 base; unmatched junction nucleotides: 8. Germline V gene data show CDR1 as SGDLS and CDR2 as YYNGEE. CDR3 amino acids: CASSVEAGGALSYNEQFF. CDR3 sequence (DNA): TGTGCCAGCAGCGTAGAGGCGGGAGGGGCCCTTTCCTACAATGAGCAGTTCTTC.

This chain uses TRBV5-6 with TRBJ2-5, with D perhaps matching TRBD2 (6 bases). The CDR3 runs 16 residues. V was trimmed by 2 bases and J by 1 base, leaving 15 bases between them. The germline V gene encodes CDR1 SGHDT and CDR2 YYEEEE. The CDR3 protein is CASSLGYRRGQETQYF. CDR3 DNA: TGTGCCAGCAGCTTAGGGTACAGGAGGGGCCAAGAGACCCAGTACTTC.